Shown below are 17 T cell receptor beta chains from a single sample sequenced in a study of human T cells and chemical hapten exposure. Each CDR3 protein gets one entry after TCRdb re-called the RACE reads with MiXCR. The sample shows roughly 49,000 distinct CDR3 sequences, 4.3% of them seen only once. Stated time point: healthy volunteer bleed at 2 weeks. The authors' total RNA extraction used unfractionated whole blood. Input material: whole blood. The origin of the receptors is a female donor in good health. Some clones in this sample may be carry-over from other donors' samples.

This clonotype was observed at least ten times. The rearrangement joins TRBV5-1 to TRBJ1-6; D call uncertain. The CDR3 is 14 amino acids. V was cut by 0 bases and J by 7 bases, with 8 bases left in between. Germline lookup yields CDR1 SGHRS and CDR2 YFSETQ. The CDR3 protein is CASSLDFPNSPLHF. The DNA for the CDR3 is TGCGCCAGCAGCTTGGATTTCCCCAATTCACCCCTCCACTTT.

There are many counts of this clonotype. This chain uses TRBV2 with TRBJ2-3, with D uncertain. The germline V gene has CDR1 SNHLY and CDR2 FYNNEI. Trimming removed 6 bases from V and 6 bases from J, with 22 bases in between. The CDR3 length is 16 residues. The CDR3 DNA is TGTGCCAGCAGCGAACGACCGGGCCCCTCCAAGGATACGCAGTATTTT. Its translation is CASSERPGPSKDTQYF.

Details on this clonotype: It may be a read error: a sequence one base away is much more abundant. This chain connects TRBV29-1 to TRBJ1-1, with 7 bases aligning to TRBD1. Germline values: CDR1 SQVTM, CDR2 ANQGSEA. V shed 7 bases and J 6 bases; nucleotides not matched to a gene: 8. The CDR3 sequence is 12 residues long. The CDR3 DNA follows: TGCAGCGGGAACCAGGGGGTTGCTGAAGCTTTCTTT. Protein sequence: CSGNQGVAEAFF.

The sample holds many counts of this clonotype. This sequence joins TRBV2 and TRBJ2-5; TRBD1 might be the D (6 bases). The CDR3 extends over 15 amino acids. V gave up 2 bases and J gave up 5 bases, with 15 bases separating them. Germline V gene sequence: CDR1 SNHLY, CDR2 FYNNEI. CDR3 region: CASSEHSRGAETQYF. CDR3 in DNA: TGTGCCAGCAGTGAACACTCCAGGGGTGCTGAGACCCAGTACTTC.

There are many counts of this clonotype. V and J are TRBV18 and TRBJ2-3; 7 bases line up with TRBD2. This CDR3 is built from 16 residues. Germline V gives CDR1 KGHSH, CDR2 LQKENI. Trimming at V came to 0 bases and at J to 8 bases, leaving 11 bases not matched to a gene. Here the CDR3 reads CASSPPSGTAKGTQYF. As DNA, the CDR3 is TGTGCCAGCTCACCACCGAGCGGGACCGCGAAGGGTACGCAGTATTTT.

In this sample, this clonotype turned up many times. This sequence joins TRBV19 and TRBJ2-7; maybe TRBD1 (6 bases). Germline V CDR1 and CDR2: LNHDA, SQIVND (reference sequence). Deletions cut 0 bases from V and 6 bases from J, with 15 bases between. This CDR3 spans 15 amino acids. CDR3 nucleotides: TGTGCCAGTAGTATAGACAGGGGAAGGAGGAGCGAGCAGTACTTC. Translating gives CASSIDRGRRSEQYF.

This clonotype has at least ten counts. Written as DNA, the CDR3 is TGCAGTGCTAGAGATAACTACGAGCAGTACTTC. This translates into CSARDNYEQYF. The chain carries TRBV20-1 and TRBJ2-7; no clear D. The CDR3 spans 11 residues. CDR1 is DFQATT and CDR2 is SNEGSKA in the germline V gene (reference sequence). Trimming cost V 0 bases and J 3 bases, with 3 bases left between them.

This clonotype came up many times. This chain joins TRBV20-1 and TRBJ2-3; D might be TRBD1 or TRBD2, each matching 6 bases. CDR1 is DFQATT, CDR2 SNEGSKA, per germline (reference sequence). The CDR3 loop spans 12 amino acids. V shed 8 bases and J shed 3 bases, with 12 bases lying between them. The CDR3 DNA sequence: TGCAGTTTGAGGGGGGTGACAGATACGCAGTATTTT. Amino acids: CSLRGVTDTQYF.

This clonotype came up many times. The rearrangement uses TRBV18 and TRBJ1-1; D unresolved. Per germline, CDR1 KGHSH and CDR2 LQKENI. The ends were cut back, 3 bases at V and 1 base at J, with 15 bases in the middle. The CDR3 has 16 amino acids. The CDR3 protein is CASSPPLGTKNTEAFF. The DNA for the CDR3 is TGTGCCAGCTCACCGCCTCTTGGAACGAAGAACACTGAAGCTTTCTTT.

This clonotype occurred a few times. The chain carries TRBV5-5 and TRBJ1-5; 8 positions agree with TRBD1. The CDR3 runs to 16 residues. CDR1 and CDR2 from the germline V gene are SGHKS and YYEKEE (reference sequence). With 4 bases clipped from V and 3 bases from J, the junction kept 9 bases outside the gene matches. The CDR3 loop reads CASSRATGGLNQPQHF. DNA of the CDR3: TGTGCCAGCAGCAGAGCTACAGGGGGACTCAATCAGCCCCAGCATTTT.

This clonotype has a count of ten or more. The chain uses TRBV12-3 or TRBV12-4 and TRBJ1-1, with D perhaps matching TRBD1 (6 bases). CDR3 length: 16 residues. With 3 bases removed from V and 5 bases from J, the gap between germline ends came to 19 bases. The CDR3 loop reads CASSFPRGSGRTEAFF. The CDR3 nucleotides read TGTGCCAGCAGTTTCCCCAGGGGAAGTGGTAGGACTGAAGCTTTCTTT.

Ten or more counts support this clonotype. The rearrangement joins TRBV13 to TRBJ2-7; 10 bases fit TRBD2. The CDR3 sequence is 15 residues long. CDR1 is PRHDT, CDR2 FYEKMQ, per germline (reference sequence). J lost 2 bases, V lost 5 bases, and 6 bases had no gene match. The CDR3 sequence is CASSPLAGATYEQYF. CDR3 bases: TGTGCCAGCAGCCCGCTAGCGGGGGCGACCTACGAGCAGTACTTC. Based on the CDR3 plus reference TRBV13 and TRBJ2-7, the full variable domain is AAGVIQSPRHLIKEKRETATLKCYPIPRHDTVYWYQQGPGQDPQFLISFYEKMQSDKGSIPDRFSAQQFSDYHSELNMSSLELGDSALYFCASSPLAGATYEQYFGPGTRLTVT.

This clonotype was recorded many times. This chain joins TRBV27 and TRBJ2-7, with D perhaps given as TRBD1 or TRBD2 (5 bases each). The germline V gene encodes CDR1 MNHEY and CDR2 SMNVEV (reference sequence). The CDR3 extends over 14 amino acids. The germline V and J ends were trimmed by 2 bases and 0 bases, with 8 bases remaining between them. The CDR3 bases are TGTGCCAGCAGTTTAGGGGGAAGCTCCTACGAGCAGTACTTC. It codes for CASSLGGSSYEQYF.

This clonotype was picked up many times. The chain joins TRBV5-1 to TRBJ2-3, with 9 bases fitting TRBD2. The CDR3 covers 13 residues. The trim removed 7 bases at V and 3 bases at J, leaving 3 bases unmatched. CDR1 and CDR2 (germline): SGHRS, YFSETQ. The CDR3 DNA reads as TGCGCCAGCCGGACTAGCGTGACAGATACGCAGTATTTT. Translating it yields CASRTSVTDTQYF.

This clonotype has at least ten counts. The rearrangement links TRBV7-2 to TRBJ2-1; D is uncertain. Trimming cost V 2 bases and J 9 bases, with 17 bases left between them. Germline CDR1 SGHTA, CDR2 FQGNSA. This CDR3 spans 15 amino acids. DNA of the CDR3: TGTGCCAGCAGCTTATCCATGGGTGAGTTTGGTGAGCAGTTCTTC. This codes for CASSLSMGEFGEQFF.

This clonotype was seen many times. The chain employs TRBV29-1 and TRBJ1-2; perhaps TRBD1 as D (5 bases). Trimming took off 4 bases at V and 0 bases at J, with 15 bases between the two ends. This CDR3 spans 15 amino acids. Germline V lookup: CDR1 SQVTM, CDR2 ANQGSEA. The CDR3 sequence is CSVGGSEGPNYGYTF. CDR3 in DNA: TGCAGCGTTGGAGGTTCGGAGGGACCTAACTATGGCTACACCTTC. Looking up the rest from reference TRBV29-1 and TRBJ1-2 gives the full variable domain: SAVISQKPSRDICQRGTSLTIQCQVDSQVTMMFWYRQQPGQSLTLIATANQGSEATYESGFVIDKFPISRPNLTFSTLTVSNMSPEDSSIYLCSVGGSEGPNYGYTFGSGTRLTVV.

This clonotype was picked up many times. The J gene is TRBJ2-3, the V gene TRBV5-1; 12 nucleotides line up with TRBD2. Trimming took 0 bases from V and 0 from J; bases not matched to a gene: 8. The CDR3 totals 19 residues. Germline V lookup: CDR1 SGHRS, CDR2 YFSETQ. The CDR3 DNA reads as TGCGCCAGCAGCTTGGGACTAGCGGGGGCCGGGTCCAGCACAGATACGCAGTATTTT. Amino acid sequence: CASSLGLAGAGSSTDTQYF.